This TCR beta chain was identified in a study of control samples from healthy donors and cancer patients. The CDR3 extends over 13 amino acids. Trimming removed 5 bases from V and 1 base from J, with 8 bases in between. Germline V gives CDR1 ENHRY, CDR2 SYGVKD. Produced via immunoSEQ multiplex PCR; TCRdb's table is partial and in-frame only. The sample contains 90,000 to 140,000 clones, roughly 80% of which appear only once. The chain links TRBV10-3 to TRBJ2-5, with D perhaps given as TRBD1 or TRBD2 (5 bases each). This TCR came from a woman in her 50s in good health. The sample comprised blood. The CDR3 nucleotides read TGTGCCATCAGTCCGGGGCGCCAAGAGACCCAGTACTTC. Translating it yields CAISPGRQETQYF.